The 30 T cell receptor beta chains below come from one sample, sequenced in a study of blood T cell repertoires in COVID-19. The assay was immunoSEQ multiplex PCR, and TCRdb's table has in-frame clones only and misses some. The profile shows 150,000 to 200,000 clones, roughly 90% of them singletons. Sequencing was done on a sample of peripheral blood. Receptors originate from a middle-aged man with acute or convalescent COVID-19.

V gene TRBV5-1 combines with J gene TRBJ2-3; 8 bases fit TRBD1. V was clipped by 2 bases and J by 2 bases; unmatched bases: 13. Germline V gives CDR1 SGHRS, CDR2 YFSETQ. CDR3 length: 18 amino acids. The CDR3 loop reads CASSFLTTGGRNTDTQYF. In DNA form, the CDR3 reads TGCGCCAGCAGCTTTTTAACAACAGGGGGAAGAAACACAGATACGCAGTATTTT.

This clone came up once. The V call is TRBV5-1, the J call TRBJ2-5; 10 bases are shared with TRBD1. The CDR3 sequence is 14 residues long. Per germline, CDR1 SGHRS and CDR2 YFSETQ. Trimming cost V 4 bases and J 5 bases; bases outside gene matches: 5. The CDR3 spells CASSRTGGGETQYF. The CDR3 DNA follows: TGCGCCAGCAGCCGGACAGGGGGTGGTGAGACCCAGTACTTC.

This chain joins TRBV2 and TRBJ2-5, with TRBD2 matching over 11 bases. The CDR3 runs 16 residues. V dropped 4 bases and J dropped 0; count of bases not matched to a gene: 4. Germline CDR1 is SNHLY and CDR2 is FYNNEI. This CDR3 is CASSVLAGGNQETQYF. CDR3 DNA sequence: TGTGCCAGCAGTGTCCTAGCGGGGGGTAACCAAGAGACCCAGTACTTC.

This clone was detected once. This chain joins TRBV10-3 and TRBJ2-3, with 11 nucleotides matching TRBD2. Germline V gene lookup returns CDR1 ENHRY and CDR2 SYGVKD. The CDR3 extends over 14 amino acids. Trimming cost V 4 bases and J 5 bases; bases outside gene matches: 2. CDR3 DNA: TGTGCCATCAGTGTAGCGGGGGGGGGAGATACGCAGTATTTT. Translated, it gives CAISVAGGGDTQYF.

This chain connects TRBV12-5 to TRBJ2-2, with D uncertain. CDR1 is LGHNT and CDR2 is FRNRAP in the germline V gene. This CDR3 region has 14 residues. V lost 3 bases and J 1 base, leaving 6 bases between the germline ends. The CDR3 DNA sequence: TGTGCTAGTGGTTTCCCACAGAACACCGGGGAGCTGTTTTTT. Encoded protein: CASGFPQNTGELFF.

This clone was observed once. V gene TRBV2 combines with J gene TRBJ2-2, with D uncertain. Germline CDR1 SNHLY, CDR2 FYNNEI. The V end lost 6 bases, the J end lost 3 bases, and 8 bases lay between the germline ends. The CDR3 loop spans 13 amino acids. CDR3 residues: CASRAEDTGELFF. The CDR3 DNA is TGTGCCAGCAGAGCCGAGGACACCGGGGAGCTGTTTTTT.

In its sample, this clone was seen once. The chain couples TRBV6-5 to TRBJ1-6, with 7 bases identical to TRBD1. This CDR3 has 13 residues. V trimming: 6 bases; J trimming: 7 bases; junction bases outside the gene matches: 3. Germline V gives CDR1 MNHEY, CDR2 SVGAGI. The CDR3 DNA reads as TGTGCCAGCAGCGGGACAGTCAATTCACCCCTCCACTTT. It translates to CASSGTVNSPLHF.

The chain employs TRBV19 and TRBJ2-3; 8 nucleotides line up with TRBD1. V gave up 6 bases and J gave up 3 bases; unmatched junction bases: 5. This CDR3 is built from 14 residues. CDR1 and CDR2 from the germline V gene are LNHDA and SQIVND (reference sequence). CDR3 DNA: TGTGCCAGTAGCCTCAGGGGGCGAACAGATACGCAGTATTTT. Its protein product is CASSLRGRTDTQYF. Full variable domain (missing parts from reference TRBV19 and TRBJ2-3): DGGITQSPKYLFRKEGQNVTLSCEQNLNHDAMYWYRQDPGQGLRLIYYSQIVNDFQKGDIAEGYSVSREKKESFPLTVTSAQKNPTAFYLCASSLRGRTDTQYFGPGTRLTVL.

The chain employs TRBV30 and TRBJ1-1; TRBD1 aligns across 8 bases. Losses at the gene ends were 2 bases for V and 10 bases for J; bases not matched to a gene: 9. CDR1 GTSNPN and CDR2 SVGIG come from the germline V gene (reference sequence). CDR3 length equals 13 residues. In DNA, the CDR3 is TGTGCCTGGAGTATAAGGACAGGGAGGGCAGCTTTCTTT. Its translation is CAWSIRTGRAAFF. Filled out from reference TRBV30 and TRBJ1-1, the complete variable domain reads SQTIHQWPATLVQPVGSPLSLECTVEGTSNPNLYWYRQAAGRGLQLLFYSVGIGQISSEVPQNLSASRPQDRQFILSSKKLLLSDSGFYLCAWSIRTGRAAFFGQGTRLTVV.

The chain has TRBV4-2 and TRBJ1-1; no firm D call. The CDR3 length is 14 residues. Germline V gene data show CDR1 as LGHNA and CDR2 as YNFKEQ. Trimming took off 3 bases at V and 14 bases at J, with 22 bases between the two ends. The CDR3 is CASSQPGPTPEKFF. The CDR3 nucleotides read TGTGCCAGCAGCCAGCCGGGTCCCACACCTGAAAAGTTCTTT.

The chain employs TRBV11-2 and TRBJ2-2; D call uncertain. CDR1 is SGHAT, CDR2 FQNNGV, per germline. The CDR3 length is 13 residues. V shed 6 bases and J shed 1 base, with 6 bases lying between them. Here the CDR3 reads CASSQKNTGELFF. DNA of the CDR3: TGTGCCAGCAGTCAGAAGAACACCGGGGAGCTGTTTTTT.

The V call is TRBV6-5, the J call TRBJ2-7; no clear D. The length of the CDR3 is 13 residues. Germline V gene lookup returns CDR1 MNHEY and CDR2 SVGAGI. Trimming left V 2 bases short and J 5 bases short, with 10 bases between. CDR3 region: CASSYPNLHEQYF. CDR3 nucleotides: TGTGCCAGCAGTTACCCCAACCTACACGAGCAGTACTTC.

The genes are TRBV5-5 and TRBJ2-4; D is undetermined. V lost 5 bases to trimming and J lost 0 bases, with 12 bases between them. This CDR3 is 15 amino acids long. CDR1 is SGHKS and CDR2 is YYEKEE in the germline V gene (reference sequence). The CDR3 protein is CASRSEPTAKNIQYF. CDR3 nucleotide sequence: TGTGCCAGCAGATCCGAGCCCACAGCCAAAAACATTCAGTACTTC.

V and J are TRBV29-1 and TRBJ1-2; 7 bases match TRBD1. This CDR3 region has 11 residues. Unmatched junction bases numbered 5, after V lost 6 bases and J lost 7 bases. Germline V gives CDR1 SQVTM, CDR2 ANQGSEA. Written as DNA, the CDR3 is TGCAGCGTGACAGGGCAGGGTGGCTACACCTTC. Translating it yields CSVTGQGGYTF.

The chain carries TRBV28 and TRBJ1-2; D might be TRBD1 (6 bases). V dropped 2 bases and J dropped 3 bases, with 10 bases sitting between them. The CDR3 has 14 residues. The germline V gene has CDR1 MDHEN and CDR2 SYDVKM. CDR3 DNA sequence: TGTGCCAGCAGTTTAAAGAACAGGGACTATGGCTACACCTTC. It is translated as CASSLKNRDYGYTF.

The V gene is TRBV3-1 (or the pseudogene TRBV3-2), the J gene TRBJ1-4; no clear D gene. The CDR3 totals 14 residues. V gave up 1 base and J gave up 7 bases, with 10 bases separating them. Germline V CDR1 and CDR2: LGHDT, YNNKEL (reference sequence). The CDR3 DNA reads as TGTGCCAGCAGCCAAGTCGGTCGAGGTGAAAAACTGTTTTTT. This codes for CASSQVGRGEKLFF.

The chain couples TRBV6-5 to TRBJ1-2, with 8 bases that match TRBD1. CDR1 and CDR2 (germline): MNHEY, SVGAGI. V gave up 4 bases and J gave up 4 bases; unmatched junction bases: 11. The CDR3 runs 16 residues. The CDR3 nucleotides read TGTGCCAGCAGTTTAACTTTCAGGGGGCCCATCTATGGCTACACCTTC. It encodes CASSLTFRGPIYGYTF.

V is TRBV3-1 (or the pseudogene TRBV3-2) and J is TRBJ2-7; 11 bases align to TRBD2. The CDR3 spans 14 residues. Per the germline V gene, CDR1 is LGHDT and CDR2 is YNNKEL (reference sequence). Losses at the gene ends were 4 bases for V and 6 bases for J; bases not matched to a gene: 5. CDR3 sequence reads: CASSLTSGGREQYF. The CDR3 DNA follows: TGTGCCAGCAGCCTCACTAGCGGGGGTCGCGAGCAGTACTTC.

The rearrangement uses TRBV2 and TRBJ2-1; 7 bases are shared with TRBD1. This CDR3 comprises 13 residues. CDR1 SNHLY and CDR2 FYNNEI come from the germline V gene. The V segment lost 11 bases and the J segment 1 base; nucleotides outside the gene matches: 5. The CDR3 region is CAGGQSSYNEQFF. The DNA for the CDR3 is TGTGCCGGGGGACAGAGTTCCTACAATGAGCAGTTCTTC.

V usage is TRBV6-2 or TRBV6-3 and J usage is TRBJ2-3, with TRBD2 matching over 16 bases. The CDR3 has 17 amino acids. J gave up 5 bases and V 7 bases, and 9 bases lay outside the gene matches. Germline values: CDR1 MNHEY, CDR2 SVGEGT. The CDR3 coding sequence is TGTGCCAGCACCCCGGGACTAGCGGGGGGGCGCGGAGATACGCAGTATTTT. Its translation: CASTPGLAGGRGDTQYF.

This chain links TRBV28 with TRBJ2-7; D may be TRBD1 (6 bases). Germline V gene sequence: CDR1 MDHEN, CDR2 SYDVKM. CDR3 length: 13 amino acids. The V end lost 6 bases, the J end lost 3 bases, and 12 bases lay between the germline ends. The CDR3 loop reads CASSHGQIYEQYF. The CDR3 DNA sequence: TGTGCCAGCAGCCACGGACAGATCTACGAGCAGTACTTC.

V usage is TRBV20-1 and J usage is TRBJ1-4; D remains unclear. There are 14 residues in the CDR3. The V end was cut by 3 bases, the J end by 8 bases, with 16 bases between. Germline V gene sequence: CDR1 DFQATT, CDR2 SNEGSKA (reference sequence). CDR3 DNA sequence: TGCAGTGCTAGTTCATCAGGTATCCACGAAAAACTGTTTTTT. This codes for CSASSSGIHEKLFF.

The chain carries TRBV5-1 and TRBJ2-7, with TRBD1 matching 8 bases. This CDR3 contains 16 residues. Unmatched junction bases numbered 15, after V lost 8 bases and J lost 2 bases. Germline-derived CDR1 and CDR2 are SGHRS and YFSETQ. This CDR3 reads CASPSVKGTGPYEQYF. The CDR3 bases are TGCGCCAGTCCATCGGTGAAGGGGACAGGACCCTACGAGCAGTACTTC.

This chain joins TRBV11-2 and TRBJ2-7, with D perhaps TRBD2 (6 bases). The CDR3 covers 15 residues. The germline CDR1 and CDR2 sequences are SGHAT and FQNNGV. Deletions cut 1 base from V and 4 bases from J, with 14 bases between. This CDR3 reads CASSLVYGGGYEQYF. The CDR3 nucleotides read TGTGCCAGCAGCTTAGTCTACGGGGGAGGTTACGAGCAGTACTTC.

In DNA, the CDR3 is TGTGCCAGCAGCTCTTCTAGCGGGGACACAGATACGCAGTATTTT. This sequence encodes CASSSSSGDTDTQYF. The rearrangement links TRBV13 to TRBJ2-3; 9 nucleotides line up with TRBD2. CDR1 is PRHDT, CDR2 FYEKMQ, per germline (reference sequence). The CDR3 spans 15 residues. Losses at the gene ends were 4 bases for V and 2 bases for J; bases not matched to a gene: 4.

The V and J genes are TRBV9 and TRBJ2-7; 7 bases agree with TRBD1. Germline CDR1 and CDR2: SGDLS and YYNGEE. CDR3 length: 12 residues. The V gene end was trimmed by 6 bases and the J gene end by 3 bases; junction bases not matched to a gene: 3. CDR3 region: CASNSGGYEQYF. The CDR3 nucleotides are TGTGCCAGCAACTCAGGGGGCTACGAGCAGTACTTC.

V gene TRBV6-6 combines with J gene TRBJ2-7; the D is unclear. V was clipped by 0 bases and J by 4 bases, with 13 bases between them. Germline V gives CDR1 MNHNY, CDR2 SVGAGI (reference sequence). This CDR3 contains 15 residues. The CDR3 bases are TGTGCCAGCAGTTACTCGAGGCTACGAAGTTACGAGCAGTACTTC. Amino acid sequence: CASSYSRLRSYEQYF.

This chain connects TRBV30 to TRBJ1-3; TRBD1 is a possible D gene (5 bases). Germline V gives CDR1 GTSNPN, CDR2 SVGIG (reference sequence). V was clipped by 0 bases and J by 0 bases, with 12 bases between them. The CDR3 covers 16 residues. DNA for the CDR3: TGTGCCTGGAGTGTGAGCGGGACTAGCTCTGGAAACACCATATATTTT. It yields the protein CAWSVSGTSSGNTIYF.

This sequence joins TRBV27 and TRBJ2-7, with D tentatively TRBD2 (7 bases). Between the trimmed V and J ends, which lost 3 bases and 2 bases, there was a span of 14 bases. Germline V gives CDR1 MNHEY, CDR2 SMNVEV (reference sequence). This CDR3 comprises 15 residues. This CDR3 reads CASSFGGAPTYEQYF. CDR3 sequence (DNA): TGTGCCAGCAGTTTTGGGGGGGCCCCCACCTACGAGCAGTACTTC.

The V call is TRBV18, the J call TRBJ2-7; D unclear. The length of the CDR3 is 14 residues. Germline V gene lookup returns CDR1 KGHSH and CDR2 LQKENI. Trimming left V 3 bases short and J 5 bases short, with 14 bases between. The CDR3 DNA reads TGTGCCAGCTCACCCTTGCCAGGATTCCACGAGCAGTACTTC. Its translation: CASSPLPGFHEQYF.